This TCR beta chain was sequenced during a study of beta chain features in type 1 diabetes. Study results and caveats: Type 1 diabetes patients had moderately but significantly shorter TCRB CDR3s in all four CD4+ subsets. Possible PCR preference for shorter templates applied equally to patients and controls.

Germline values: CDR1 LNHNV, CDR2 YYDKDF (reference sequence). With 1 base removed from V and 5 bases from J, the gap between germline ends came to 8 bases. CDR3 length: 13 amino acids. Reverse transcription of all isolated RNA meant that expressed TCRB transcripts were sequenced. The repertoire was sequenced with immunoSEQ multiplex PCR; TCRdb's copy has only in-frame clones and lacks some. The sample lists about 740,000 clones; 10% to 15% were seen once. For this clone: Its antigen is unidentified.

Each of the CD4+ naive, central memory, regulatory and stem cell-like memory populations was sorted via CD45RO/CCR7/CD25/CD127/CD95/CD27. This TCR derives from a man younger than 35 with type 1 diabetes. The chain joins TRBV15 to TRBJ2-5; the D call may be TRBD1 or TRBD2 (6 bases each). The sequenced material came from naive CD4+ T cells from blood. The CDR3 sequence: CATSRAGAETQYF. CDR3 DNA: TGTGCCACCAGCAGAGCGGGGGCGGAGACCCAGTACTTC. Supplemented by reference TRBV15 and TRBJ2-5, the full variable domain reads DAMVIQNPRYQVTQFGKPVTLSCSQTLNHNVMYWYQQKSSQAPKLLFHYYDKDFNNEADTPDNFQSRRPNTSFCFLDIRSPGLGDTAMYLCATSRAGAETQYFGPGTRLLVL.